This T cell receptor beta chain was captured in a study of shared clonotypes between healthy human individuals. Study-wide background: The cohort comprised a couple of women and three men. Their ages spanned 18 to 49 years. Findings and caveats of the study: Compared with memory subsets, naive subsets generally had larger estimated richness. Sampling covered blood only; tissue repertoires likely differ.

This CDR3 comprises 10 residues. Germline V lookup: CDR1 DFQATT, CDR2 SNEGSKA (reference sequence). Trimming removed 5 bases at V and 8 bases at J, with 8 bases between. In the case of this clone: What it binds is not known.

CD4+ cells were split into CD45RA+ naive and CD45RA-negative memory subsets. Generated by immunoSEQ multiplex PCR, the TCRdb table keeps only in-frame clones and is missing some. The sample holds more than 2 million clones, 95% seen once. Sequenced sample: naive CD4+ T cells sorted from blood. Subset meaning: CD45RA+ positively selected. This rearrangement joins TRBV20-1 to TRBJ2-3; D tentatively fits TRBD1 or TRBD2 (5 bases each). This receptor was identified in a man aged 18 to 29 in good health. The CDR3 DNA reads TGCAGTGCTGGGGGAAGTACGCAGTATTTT. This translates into CSAGGSTQYF.